Shown below are 24 T cell receptor beta chains from a single sample sequenced in a study of cytomegalovirus exposure and HLA in healthy donors. PCR used 60 Vbeta primers and 13 Jbeta primers. Assay used: immunoSEQ multiplex PCR; TCRdb lists only in-frame clones, some missing. Among tens of thousands of clones listed, 70% to 90% were seen once. The source material was PBMCs. The origin of the receptors is a woman aged 25-40 years in good health and CMV-seronegative.

J is TRBJ2-6 and V is TRBV19; TRBD1 agrees at 8 bases. Losses at the gene ends were 3 bases for V and 1 base for J; bases not matched to a gene: 2. The CDR3 length is 16 residues. The germline CDR1 and CDR2 sequences are LNHDA and SQIVND (reference sequence). CDR3 sequence (DNA): TGTGCCAGTAGTATGGACAGGGATTCTGGGGCCAACGTCCTGACTTTC. Residues: CASSMDRDSGANVLTF.

V is TRBV30 and J is TRBJ2-6; a possible D gene is TRBD1 (6 bases). Germline V gene data show CDR1 as GTSNPN and CDR2 as SVGIG (reference sequence). Deletions cut 1 base from V and 0 bases from J, with 13 bases between. The length of the CDR3 is 17 residues. CDR3 residues: CAWSEGHRVSGANVLTF. The CDR3, as DNA: TGTGCCTGGAGTGAGGGACACCGTGTCTCTGGGGCCAACGTCCTGACTTTC.

This chain uses TRBV19 with TRBJ1-2; a weak D match, TRBD1 (6 bases). CDR1 is LNHDA, CDR2 SQIVND, per germline (reference sequence). The length of the CDR3 is 15 residues. V gave up 7 bases and J gave up 4 bases, with 19 bases separating them. The CDR3 coding sequence is TGTGCCAGTACACTGCGTGACAGGACCCTCTATGGCTACACCTTC. Encoded protein: CASTLRDRTLYGYTF.

This rearrangement joins TRBV18 to TRBJ2-7; D possibly corresponds to TRBD2 (6 bases). The CDR3 consists of 16 residues. Germline CDR1 KGHSH, CDR2 LQKENI. V was trimmed by 0 bases and J by 0 bases, leaving 12 bases between them. The CDR3 loop reads CASSPPGLHSSYEQYF. The CDR3 coding sequence is TGTGCCAGCTCACCACCGGGACTTCATTCCTCCTACGAGCAGTACTTC.

This rearrangement joins TRBV6-5 to TRBJ1-5, with 8 positions matching TRBD1. This CDR3 has 15 amino acids. The ends lost 5 bases at V and 4 bases at J; junction bases unmatched: 7. Germline CDR1 MNHEY, CDR2 SVGAGI. The CDR3 here is CASSRDRGRNQPQHF. The CDR3 coding sequence is TGTGCCAGCAGTCGCGACAGGGGAAGGAATCAGCCCCAGCATTTT.

The V call is TRBV6-6, the J call TRBJ2-3; 7 positions match TRBD1. This CDR3 comprises 13 residues. Germline CDR1 reads MNHNY; CDR2 reads SVGAGI (reference sequence). J lost 4 bases, V lost 7 bases, and 5 bases had no gene match. CDR3 DNA: TGTGCCAGCACCTACAGGGGCGCAGATACGCAGTATTTT. This gives the protein CASTYRGADTQYF.

The rearrangement joins TRBV28 to TRBJ1-1; D ambiguous. The CDR3 totals 13 residues. Germline-derived CDR1 and CDR2 are MDHEN and SYDVKM. Deletions cut 9 bases from V and 5 bases from J, with 16 bases between. CDR3 bases: TGTGCCAGTCTGCAAGTACCGAGGACTGAAGCTTTCTTT. Translation: CASLQVPRTEAFF.

V is TRBV5-1 and J is TRBJ2-5, with 11 bases lining up with TRBD1. J was trimmed by 1 base and V by 4 bases; bases with no gene match: 3. The CDR3 runs 15 residues. CDR1 SGHRS and CDR2 YFSETQ come from the germline V gene. The CDR3 bases are TGCGCCAGCAGCAAAGGACAGGGGGCCCAAGAGACCCAGTACTTC. This translates into CASSKGQGAQETQYF.

This chain joins TRBV27 and TRBJ2-1; a possible D gene is TRBD2 (6 bases). CDR3 size: 13 residues. Germline lookup yields CDR1 MNHEY and CDR2 SMNVEV (reference sequence). The CDR3 region has the DNA TGTATCACGAACTTGGGTCGCGGGGATGAGCAGTTCTTC. Protein: CITNLGRGDEQFF.

This clone was detected only once. The chain links TRBV7-2 to TRBJ1-2; D is perhaps TRBD1 (6 bases). The CDR3 runs 16 residues. The germline V and J ends were trimmed by 1 base and 2 bases, with 14 bases remaining between them. Germline CDR1 SGHTA, CDR2 FQGNSA. Written as DNA, the CDR3 is TGTGCCAGCAGCTTAGGGTTGGGACACCGAAACTATGGCTACACCTTC. This translates into CASSLGLGHRNYGYTF.

This rearrangement joins TRBV2 to TRBJ2-3; 10 bases line up with TRBD2. CDR3 size: 15 residues. Germline CDR1 and CDR2: SNHLY and FYNNEI. The ends lost 9 bases at V and 0 bases at J; junction bases unmatched: 6. CDR3 DNA: TGTGCCAGGAGGAGACTAGCGGGTAGCACAGATACGCAGTATTTT. This gives the protein CARRRLAGSTDTQYF.

The genes are TRBV30 and TRBJ1-5; 11 nucleotides match TRBD1. Germline lookup yields CDR1 GTSNPN and CDR2 SVGIG (reference sequence). Germline trimming cut 3 bases from V and 1 base from J; bases unmatched to any gene: 14. The CDR3 has 19 amino acids. CDR3 amino acids: CAWSGHLGTGGLSNQPQHF. The CDR3 DNA reads TGTGCCTGGAGCGGGCACCTAGGGACAGGGGGACTGAGCAATCAGCCCCAGCATTTT.

The gene calls are TRBV7-9 and TRBJ2-5, with TRBD1 matching 8 bases. The last part of the DNA fits TRBJ2-7 better; the J call may be wrong. The length of the CDR3 is 14 residues. Germline values: CDR1 SEHNR, CDR2 FQNEAQ (reference sequence). The CDR3 loop reads CASSAWTGWFEQYF. The CDR3 region has the DNA TGTGCCAGCAGCGCCTGGACAGGGTGGTTCGAGCAGTACTTC.

The chain is built from TRBV2 and TRBJ1-1; D is unresolved. The CDR3 contains 15 residues. V shed 6 bases and J shed 0 bases, with 14 bases lying between them. Germline values: CDR1 SNHLY, CDR2 FYNNEI. CDR3 DNA: TGTGCCAGCAGCAAATCAAGAGGCATGAACACTGAAGCTTTCTTT. Translating gives CASSKSRGMNTEAFF.

The chain combines TRBV27 with TRBJ2-7; TRBD1 matches 8 bases. Trimming at V came to 3 bases and at J to 2 bases, leaving 3 bases not matched to a gene. CDR3 length equals 14 residues. Looked up from germline, CDR1 is MNHEY and CDR2 is SMNVEV (reference sequence). This CDR3 reads CASSFGTGAYEQYF. The DNA for the CDR3 is TGTGCCAGCAGTTTCGGGACAGGAGCCTACGAGCAGTACTTC.

The chain links TRBV5-4 to TRBJ2-3; TRBD2 matches at 7 bases. Trimming cost V 8 bases and J 0 bases; bases outside gene matches: 6. Germline-derived CDR1 and CDR2 are SGHNT and YYREEE (reference sequence). The CDR3 length is 14 residues. Here the CDR3 reads CASTGGPSTDTQYF. CDR3 bases: TGTGCCAGTACGGGGGGTCCTAGCACAGATACGCAGTATTTT.

CDR3 in DNA: TGTGCCAGCAGTTACTCAAGCCCCGTGCAGGGTGGCTACACCTTC. It translates to CASSYSSPVQGGYTF. The chain has TRBV6-5 and TRBJ1-2; tentative D call: TRBD1 (5 bases). Germline V lookup: CDR1 MNHEY, CDR2 SVGAGI. The CDR3 length is 15 residues. Trimming shortened V by 0 bases and J by 7 bases, and 15 bases separated the two germline ends.

This chain connects TRBV5-5 to TRBJ1-1, with 7 nucleotides matching TRBD1. V lost 4 bases and J lost 8; bases outside the gene matches: 8. From germline, CDR1 is SGHKS and CDR2 YYEKEE (reference sequence). The CDR3 extends over 13 amino acids. DNA for the CDR3: TGTGCCAGCAGCCCCGAGGTGACAGGGGAAGCTTTCTTT. This translates into CASSPEVTGEAFF.

The gene calls are TRBV15 and TRBJ2-1; TRBD2 matches 9 bases. V was clipped by 0 bases and J by 10 bases; unmatched bases: 16. CDR3 length: 18 residues. Germline lookup yields CDR1 LNHNV and CDR2 YYDKDF (reference sequence). The DNA for the CDR3 is TGTGCCACCAGCAGAGATCTCAATCGCGGGGGGGCTAAGGAGGAGCAGTTCTTC. This translates into CATSRDLNRGGAKEEQFF.

This clone was observed a few times. For the CDR3, the DNA is TGTGCCAGCTCACCCTTCGACAGGTTGAGTGAAAAACTGTTTTTT. Translation gives CASSPFDRLSEKLFF. The genes are TRBV18 and TRBJ1-4; D is perhaps TRBD1 (6 bases). V was pared by 3 bases and J by 7 bases, with 15 bases between. CDR3 length equals 15 residues. Germline assignment: CDR1 KGHSH and CDR2 LQKENI.

The rearrangement links TRBV4-3 to TRBJ2-5; 9 nucleotides align to TRBD1. The J call is in doubt because the DNA end fits TRBJ2-7 better. The germline V gene has CDR1 LGHNA and CDR2 YSLEER. This CDR3 is built from 14 residues. CDR3 residues: CASSTRQGAYEQYF. The CDR3 DNA reads TGCGCCAGCAGCACCCGACAGGGGGCCTACGAGCAGTACTTC.

About this clone: Sequence at one end of the junction differs from germline and may be a read error. This chain connects TRBV7-7 to TRBJ1-5; 7 nucleotides line up with TRBD1. Germline V gives CDR1 SSHAT, CDR2 FNYEAQ (reference sequence). The CDR3 runs to 13 residues. CDR3: CASSLDRNQPQHF. For the CDR3, the DNA is TGTGCTAGCAGCTTGGACAGGAATCAGCCCCAGCATTTT.

This sequence joins TRBV19 and TRBJ1-1, with a possible D match to TRBD1 (6 bases). Germline CDR1 LNHDA, CDR2 SQIVND (reference sequence). This CDR3 is built from 17 residues. Trimming left V 3 bases short and J 0 bases short, with 17 bases between. DNA for the CDR3: TGTGCCAGTAGTATTATTGGCAGGGGAATCATGAACACTGAAGCTTTCTTT. Its translation is CASSIIGRGIMNTEAFF.

This clone was found once. The chain couples TRBV11-2 to TRBJ1-6, with TRBD1 identical over 8 bases. V was pared by 5 bases and J by 10 bases, with 13 bases of the junction left unmatched. Germline V CDR1 and CDR2: SGHAT, FQNNGV. This CDR3 has 16 amino acids. CDR3 in amino acids: CASSHGGTGIGSPLHF. CDR3 DNA: TGTGCCAGCAGCCATGGAGGGACAGGCATCGGATCACCCCTCCACTTT.